These T cell receptor beta chains were read from a single sample in a study of identifying expanded T cells in peripheral blood. This table comes from immunoSEQ multiplex PCR, and its TCRdb copy is limited to in-frame clones, with some not included. The sample includes 70,000 to 95,000 clones, 85% to 90% of them seen just once. Sequencing input: blood. These receptors all come from a person between 18 and 70 years old in good health. Each CDR3 is given with its conserved first and last residue. Fields, in order: clone size, V gene, D gene, J gene, CDR3 protein, CDR3 DNA. The D gene is left open where the match is weak. A clone size is listed for some rows: how often the clone was seen (once, few, many), or a class if it is expanded.

>once|TRBV27|TRBD1|TRBJ1-4
CASSPTGAYNEKLFF
TGTGCCAGCAGCCCTACAGGGGCCTATAATGAAAAACTGTTTTTT
>.|TRBV4-2|TRBD1|TRBJ2-3
CASSQGARQGVDTQYF
TGTGCCAGCAGCCAAGGGGCCCGCCAGGGGGTAGATACGCAGTATTTT
>.|TRBV27|TRBD2|TRBJ2-1
CASSLGLAGVGEQFF
TGTGCCAGCAGCCTCGGACTAGCGGGAGTGGGGGAGCAGTTCTTC
>.|TRBV21-1|.|TRBJ2-5
CASSKAENLAGETQYF
TGTGCCAGCAGCAAAGCAGAGAATCTAGCGGGGGAGACCCAGTACTTC
>.|TRBV5-4|.|TRBJ2-5
CASSPSSGLQETQYF
TGTGCCAGCAGCCCAAGCTCGGGACTTCAAGAGACCCAGTACTTC
>.|TRBV30|TRBD1|TRBJ1-2
CAWSDLGTGVHGYTF
TGTGCCTGGAGTGACCTAGGGACAGGGGTACATGGCTACACCTTC
>.|TRBV6-5|.|TRBJ1-4
CASRRNSATNEKLFF
TGTGCCAGCCGACGGAATAGTGCAACTAATGAAAAACTGTTTTTT
>few|TRBV11-2|.|TRBJ2-7
CASSLAWETYEQYF
TGTGCCAGCAGCTTAGCCTGGGAGACCTACGAGCAGTACTTC
>once|TRBV5-1|.|TRBJ1-6
CASSLTGSYSPLHF
TGCGCCAGCAGCTTGACAGGGTCTTATTCACCCCTCCACTTT
>few|TRBV5-1|.|TRBJ1-5
CASSLGSNQPQHF
TGCGCCAGCAGCTTGGGTAGCAATCAGCCCCAGCATTTT
>.|TRBV5-1|.|TRBJ2-5
CASSLGPAQETQYF
TGCGCCAGCAGCTTGGGTCCGGCTCAAGAGACCCAGTACTTC
>.|TRBV6-1|.|TRBJ2-7
CAGVQESPYEQYF
TGTGCCGGGGTCCAGGAGTCCCCCTACGAGCAGTACTTC
>.|TRBV5-1|.|TRBJ1-1
CASRRSDEAFF
TGCGCCAGCAGACGGTCAGATGAAGCTTTCTTT
>.|TRBV7-2|TRBD1|TRBJ1-1
CASSVDRGTEAFF
TGTGCCAGCAGCGTCGACAGGGGCACTGAAGCTTTCTTT
>.|TRBV28|.|TRBJ1-2
CASSSVGSYTF
TGTGCCAGCAGTTCCGTTGGCAGCTACACCTTC
>.|TRBV7-3|.|TRBJ2-6
CASSERGGISGANVLTF
TGTGCCAGCAGCGAAAGAGGGGGGATCTCTGGGGCCAACGTCCTGACTTTC
>once|TRBV28|.|TRBJ1-4
CASSLSGEKLFF
TGTGCCAGCAGTTTATCAGGTGAAAAACTGTTTTTT
>once|TRBV7-8|.|TRBJ2-5
CASSLVAGPPETQYF
TGTGCCAGCAGCTTAGTGGCGGGGCCCCCGGAGACCCAGTACTTC
>.|TRBV28|TRBD2|TRBJ2-7
CASTVSGRAYEQYF
TGTGCCAGCACCGTTAGCGGGAGAGCTTACGAGCAGTACTTC
>.|TRBV4-2|TRBD2|TRBJ2-3
CASSQDRGRVADTQYF
TGTGCCAGCAGCCAAGATCGCGGGAGGGTCGCAGATACGCAGTATTTT
>.|TRBV27|.|TRBJ2-7
CASSPLTGDYEQYF
TGTGCCAGCAGTCCCCTAACGGGGGATTACGAGCAGTACTTC
>once|TRBV30|TRBD1|TRBJ2-7
CAWSVGSGGWYEQYF
TGTGCCTGGAGTGTAGGGTCAGGGGGCTGGTACGAGCAGTACTTC
>.|TRBV30|.|TRBJ1-1
CAWSVGGTEAFF
TGTGCCTGGAGTGTAGGGGGGACTGAAGCTTTCTTT
>.|TRBV2|.|TRBJ1-4
CASSASPEKLFF
TGTGCCAGCAGTGCCTCTCCCGAAAAACTGTTTTTT
>.|TRBV6-1|TRBD1|TRBJ2-3
CPRGRGTDTQYF
TGCCCTAGGGGGCGGGGCACAGATACGCAGTATTTT
>once|TRBV25-1|TRBD2|TRBJ2-3
CASSVRTSGATDTQYF
TGTGCCAGCAGTGTCCGGACTAGCGGGGCTACAGATACGCAGTATTTT
>.|TRBV6-1|TRBD1|TRBJ2-6
CASSEWTGYPGANVLTF
TGTGCCAGCAGTGAGTGGACAGGCTACCCTGGGGCCAACGTCCTGACTTTC
>.|TRBV6-6|.|TRBJ1-4
CASSYPGTEDEKLFF
TGTGCCAGCAGTTACCCAGGGACGGAAGATGAAAAACTGTTTTTT
>.|TRBV2|.|TRBJ2-7
CASKGYEQYF
TGTGCCAGCAAGGGCTACGAGCAGTACTTC
>.|TRBV18|.|TRBJ1-5
CASSSGADSNQPQHF
TGTGCCAGCTCTTCGGGGGCGGATAGCAATCAGCCCCAGCATTTT
>.|TRBV5-1|.|TRBJ2-7
CASSPVLSGEQYF
TGCGCCAGCAGCCCCGTGTTATCGGGCGAGCAGTACTTC
>once|TRBV6-1|TRBD1|TRBJ2-7
CASRRTGNEQYF
TGTGCCAGCAGGAGGACAGGGAACGAGCAGTACTTC
>.|TRBV30|.|TRBJ2-7
CAWSSGIEQYF
TGTGCCTGGAGTTCGGGGATCGAGCAGTACTTC
>.|TRBV30|TRBD1|TRBJ2-7
CAWSGYGGQGGNYEQYF
TGTGCCTGGAGTGGATACGGGGGACAGGGGGGGAACTACGAGCAGTACTTC
>few|TRBV5-1|.|TRBJ2-7
CASSSESSYEQYF
TGCGCCAGCAGCTCCGAGAGCTCCTACGAGCAGTACTTC
>.|TRBV4-3|.|TRBJ2-1
CASSQGTSSYNEQFF
TGCGCCAGCAGCCAAGGTACGAGCTCCTACAATGAGCAGTTCTTC
>.|TRBV10-3|TRBD1|TRBJ2-7
CAIKGGQDSYEQYF
TGTGCCATCAAAGGAGGACAGGACTCCTACGAGCAGTACTTC
>once|TRBV5-1|TRBD1|TRBJ1-1
CASSLGQGGTEAFF
TGCGCCAGCAGCTTGGGACAGGGAGGCACTGAAGCTTTCTTT
>.|TRBV30|TRBD1|TRBJ1-6
CAWSVPDRGYNSPLHF
TGTGCCTGGAGTGTCCCTGACAGGGGATATAATTCACCCCTCCACTTT
>.|TRBV7-7|TRBD2|TRBJ2-1
CASSLGKLAGGQDEQFF
TGTGCCAGCAGCTTGGGTAAACTAGCGGGGGGCCAAGATGAGCAGTTCTTC
>.|TRBV12-5|.|TRBJ2-2
CASGLVLGRSDGELFF
TGTGCTAGTGGTTTGGTACTGGGGAGGTCGGACGGGGAGCTGTTTTTT
>.|TRBV5-4|.|TRBJ2-5
CASIPLFSGQETQYF
TGTGCCAGCATCCCCCTTTTTAGCGGCCAAGAGACCCAGTACTTC
>.|TRBV5-1|.|TRBJ1-1
CASSFQRHTSNTEAFF
TGCGCCAGCAGCTTTCAGAGACACACGTCCAACACTGAAGCTTTCTTT
>.|TRBV4-2|.|TRBJ2-2
CASSQNQGSNTGELFF
TGTGCCAGCAGCCAAAATCAGGGGAGTAACACCGGGGAGCTGTTTTTT
>.|TRBV10-3|.|TRBJ2-2
CAVSRGGSTGELFF
TGTGCCGTTTCGAGGGGGGGGAGCACCGGGGAGCTGTTTTTT
>few|TRBV28|.|TRBJ2-7
CASSGAVDGDYEQYF
TGTGCCAGCAGTGGGGCGGTGGACGGGGACTACGAGCAGTACTTC
>.|TRBV7-9|.|TRBJ1-1
CASSFSQWGQNTEAFF
TGTGCCAGCAGCTTTTCACAATGGGGGCAGAACACTGAAGCTTTCTTT
>.|TRBV6-1|TRBD2|TRBJ2-3
CASREELAGGGDTQYF
TGTGCCAGCAGGGAAGAACTAGCGGGGGGCGGAGATACGCAGTATTTT
>.|TRBV30|.|TRBJ1-2
CACNRDFGGYTF
TGTGCCTGTAACAGGGATTTCGGTGGCTACACCTTC
>.|TRBV18|.|TRBJ1-2
CASSPNTQSYGYTF
TGTGCCAGCTCACCAAACACGCAGTCATATGGCTACACCTTC
>.|TRBV18|.|TRBJ1-6
CASSPSGRSYNSPLHF
TGTGCCAGCTCACCTTCGGGACGGAGCTATAATTCACCCCTCCACTTT
>once|TRBV4-1|TRBD1|TRBJ1-5
CASRARGKGFNQPQHF
TGCGCCAGCAGAGCCAGGGGGAAGGGTTTCAATCAGCCCCAGCATTTT
>once|TRBV6-5|.|TRBJ2-5
CASSYEETQYF
TGTGCCAGCAGCTACGAAGAGACCCAGTACTTC
>.|TRBV30|.|TRBJ1-1
CAWSGGGNTEAFF
TGTGCCTGGAGTGGGGGGGGAAACACTGAAGCTTTCTTT
>.|TRBV5-1|TRBD2|TRBJ2-1
CASSYLAGGSEQFF
TGCGCCAGCAGCTATCTAGCGGGAGGTTCCGAGCAGTTCTTC
>once|TRBV18|TRBD2|TRBJ2-7
CASSPLSLAGGPGSYEQYF
TGTGCCAGCTCACCATTATCGCTAGCGGGAGGGCCGGGGTCCTACGAGCAGTACTTC